One and the same sample provided the 22 T cell receptor beta chains below, sequenced in a study of blood T cell repertoires in COVID-19. Some clones are missing from TCRdb's copy, which holds only in-frame ones; the method was immunoSEQ multiplex PCR. Among 50,000 to 75,000 clones listed, around 87% were seen once. The specimen sequenced was peripheral blood. The origin of the receptors is a man in his 60s with acute or convalescent COVID-19.

The rearrangement uses TRBV2 and TRBJ1-1, with TRBD1 matching 8 bases. V was clipped by 1 base and J by 3 bases; unmatched bases: 4. Germline-derived CDR1 and CDR2 are SNHLY and FYNNEI. The CDR3 has 15 amino acids. The CDR3, as DNA: TGTGCCAGCAGTGAAGGACAGGGGTTACACACTGAAGCTTTCTTT. This sequence encodes CASSEGQGLHTEAFF.

The chain links TRBV13 to TRBJ2-5, with a tentative D call TRBD1 (5 bases). CDR1 is PRHDT, CDR2 FYEKMQ, per germline (reference sequence). This CDR3 spans 15 amino acids. The V end was cut by 4 bases, the J end by 2 bases, with 14 bases between. CDR3 sequence: CASSSQLQAQETQYF. The CDR3 bases are TGTGCCAGCAGCTCGCAGCTACAGGCACAAGAGACCCAGTACTTC. The full variable domain, its missing parts supplied by reference TRBV13 and TRBJ2-5, is AAGVIQSPRHLIKEKRETATLKCYPIPRHDTVYWYQQGPGQDPQFLISFYEKMQSDKGSIPDRFSAQQFSDYHSELNMSSLELGDSALYFCASSSQLQAQETQYFGPGTRLLVL.

This clone occurred a few times. The chain uses TRBV7-2 and TRBJ1-5; weak D call: TRBD1 (6 bases). The CDR3 is 14 amino acids. V shed 2 bases and J shed 4 bases, with 9 bases lying between them. The germline gives CDR1 SGHTA, CDR2 FQGNSA. The CDR3 DNA sequence: TGTGCCAGCAGCTTACTACAGGGAAATCAGCCCCAGCATTTT. Translating gives CASSLLQGNQPQHF.

This clone is a singleton in its sample. The chain recombines TRBV6-5 with TRBJ1-1; 7 bases map to TRBD1. CDR1 MNHEY and CDR2 SVGAGI come from the germline V gene. This CDR3 is 12 amino acids long. V gave up 6 bases and J gave up 7 bases; unmatched junction bases: 5. The CDR3 loop reads CASSYRGSEAFF. CDR3 bases: TGTGCCAGCAGCTACAGGGGTAGTGAAGCTTTCTTT.

The rearrangement uses TRBV11-2 and TRBJ1-1, with 7 bases matching TRBD1. The CDR3 runs 15 residues. CDR1 SGHAT and CDR2 FQNNGV come from the germline V gene. The V and J ends lost 0 bases and 5 bases, in that order; junction bases with no gene match: 6. The CDR3 nucleotides are TGTGCCAGCAGCTTAGATGAGGGGGCAAGGACTGAAGCTTTCTTT. Translation gives CASSLDEGARTEAFF.

The sample holds a few counts of this clone. The chain's CDR3 is CASGISTGGYNTEAFF. CDR3 DNA: TGTGCTAGTGGTATTTCGACAGGGGGGTATAACACTGAAGCTTTCTTT. The J gene is TRBJ1-1, the V gene TRBV12-5; 9 bases map to TRBD1. The germline V gene encodes CDR1 LGHNT and CDR2 FRNRAP. V shed 5 bases, J shed 2 bases, and the junction held 9 bases outside the gene matches. This CDR3 region has 16 residues.

This clone has only one observation. The chain links TRBV27 to TRBJ1-2; unclear D gene. The V gene lost 9 bases and the J gene lost 8 bases, with 13 bases spanning the gap. The CDR3 loop spans 11 amino acids. CDR1 is MNHEY and CDR2 is SMNVEV in the germline V gene (reference sequence). CDR3 region: CASVPRRGYTF. As DNA, the CDR3 is TGTGCCAGTGTACCCCGGAGGGGCTACACCTTC.

CDR3 nucleotide sequence: TGTGCCAGTAGTATTGCGGGACTTACCCAAGAGACCCAGTACTTC. Residues: CASSIAGLTQETQYF. The chain combines TRBV19 with TRBJ2-5, with D possibly matching TRBD2 (6 bases). Looked up from germline, CDR1 is LNHDA and CDR2 is SQIVND (reference sequence). This CDR3 has 15 amino acids. V shed 3 bases and J shed 1 base, with 12 bases lying between them.

The chain employs TRBV6-2 or TRBV6-3 and TRBJ1-4, with a tentative D call TRBD1 (5 bases). Trimming cost V 6 bases and J 2 bases, with 10 bases left between them. This CDR3 has 14 residues. The germline V gene has CDR1 MNHEY and CDR2 SVGEGT. CDR3 residues: CASSPRVTNEKLFF. The CDR3 DNA is TGTGCCAGCAGCCCCAGGGTGACTAATGAAAAACTGTTTTTT.

The chain is built from TRBV11-2 and TRBJ1-1; no definite D call. This CDR3 contains 15 residues. Trimming took 1 base from V and 7 from J, leaving 16 bases between them. Germline values: CDR1 SGHAT, CDR2 FQNNGV. CDR3 in amino acids: CASSLGTRSGDEAFF. DNA of the CDR3: TGTGCCAGCAGCTTAGGGACTCGCTCTGGGGATGAAGCTTTCTTT.

The V gene is TRBV4-2, the J gene TRBJ1-2; D is uncertain. CDR1 and CDR2 (germline): LGHNA, YNFKEQ. The ends were cut back, 4 bases at V and 13 bases at J, with 25 bases in the middle. The CDR3 length is 15 residues. CDR3 residues: CASSPSHVSGELVTF. CDR3 coding DNA: TGTGCCAGCAGCCCAAGCCATGTCTCCGGGGAATTAGTCACCTTC.

The J gene is TRBJ1-4, the V gene TRBV2; D possibly corresponds to TRBD1 (6 bases). Per the germline V gene, CDR1 is SNHLY and CDR2 is FYNNEI. The V end was cut by 6 bases, the J end by 0 bases, with 11 bases between. This CDR3 contains 15 residues. As DNA, the CDR3 is TGTGCCAGCAGCCCGCGGACAGCAACTAATGAAAAACTGTTTTTT. Its protein is CASSPRTATNEKLFF.

V gene TRBV4-3 combines with J gene TRBJ1-1; a weak D match, TRBD1 (6 bases). From germline, CDR1 is LGHNA and CDR2 YSLEER. There are 13 residues in the CDR3. Trimming took 4 bases from V and 5 from J, leaving 11 bases between them. The CDR3 protein is CASSRGQRTEAFF. The CDR3 region has the DNA TGCGCCAGCAGCCGTGGACAGCGGACTGAAGCTTTCTTT.

The genes are TRBV6-2 or TRBV6-3 and TRBJ1-5; D gene ambiguous. The end of the DNA is better explained by TRBJ2-3, so the J call may be wrong. The CDR3 has 13 amino acids. Germline V gives CDR1 MNHEY, CDR2 SVGEGT. CDR3 in DNA: TGTGCCAGCACCCCCCGAGGCAATCAGCCCCAGTATTTT. Encoded protein: CASTPRGNQPQYF.

V and J are TRBV18 and TRBJ1-2, with 9 positions matching TRBD1. Germline V gene sequence: CDR1 KGHSH, CDR2 LQKENI. The V segment lost 3 bases and the J segment 6 bases; nucleotides outside the gene matches: 8. CDR3 length equals 15 residues. The CDR3 sequence is CASSPTGTGTDGYTF. Written as DNA, the CDR3 is TGTGCCAGCTCACCTACCGGGACAGGGACTGATGGCTACACCTTC. The full variable domain, its missing parts supplied by reference TRBV18 and TRBJ1-2, is NAGVMQNPRHLVRRRGQEARLRCSPMKGHSHVYWYRQLPEEGLKFMVYLQKENIIDESGMPKERFSAEFPKEGPSILRIQQVVRGDSAAYFCASSPTGTGTDGYTFGSGTRLTVV.

The chain carries TRBV4-3 and TRBJ2-1; possible D gene TRBD2, 6 bases. The V gene's germline CDR1 is LGHNA and CDR2 YSLEER. The length of the CDR3 is 16 residues. The V gene lost 0 bases and the J gene lost 10 bases, with 19 bases spanning the gap. In DNA form, the CDR3 reads TGCGCCAGCAGCCAAGATCGAGGACCGACCCGGGGGGAGCAGTTCTTC. It translates to CASSQDRGPTRGEQFF.

This clone came up once. V usage is TRBV5-4 and J usage is TRBJ1-1; TRBD1 is a possible D gene (5 bases). The CDR3 is 15 residues long. Germline V lookup: CDR1 SGHNT, CDR2 YYREEE (reference sequence). Deletions cut 0 bases from V and 5 bases from J, with 14 bases between. The CDR3 DNA is TGTGCCAGCAGCTTGGTATATGGGAGGGGAACTGAAGCTTTCTTT. This sequence encodes CASSLVYGRGTEAFF.

The chain joins TRBV7-2 to TRBJ2-3; maybe TRBD2 (6 bases). Trimming took 8 bases from V and 9 from J, leaving 18 bases between them. The germline V gene has CDR1 SGHTA and CDR2 FQGNSA. The CDR3 runs 13 residues. In DNA, the CDR3 is TGTGCCAGCGAGGTGGGGGGACGCGCCACGCAGTATTTT. As protein: CASEVGGRATQYF.

The V call is TRBV27, the J call TRBJ2-7; TRBD2 agrees at 11 bases. Germline CDR1 reads MNHEY; CDR2 reads SMNVEV (reference sequence). The CDR3 spans 17 residues. J gave up 1 base and V 5 bases, and 10 bases lay outside the gene matches. The CDR3 spells CASSLQVTSGGSYEQYF. In DNA form, the CDR3 reads TGTGCCAGCAGTCTCCAAGTCACTAGCGGGGGTTCCTACGAGCAGTACTTC.

The chain links TRBV5-6 to TRBJ2-1; TRBD2 matches 13 bases. Germline CDR1 and CDR2: SGHDT and YYEEEE. V shed 3 bases and J 2 bases; nucleotides not matched to a gene: 5. The CDR3 length is 17 residues. This chain's CDR3 is CASSSWTSGGPYNEQFF. The CDR3 DNA sequence: TGTGCCAGCAGCTCATGGACTAGCGGGGGACCCTACAATGAGCAGTTCTTC.

The chain recombines TRBV6-5 with TRBJ1-4; D is unresolved. Trimming took off 6 bases at V and 4 bases at J, with 9 bases between the two ends. The CDR3 is made up of 13 amino acids. Per the germline V gene, CDR1 is MNHEY and CDR2 is SVGAGI. The CDR3 DNA reads TGTGCCAGCAGGCGGATTGGTAATGAAAAACTGTTTTTT. Translating gives CASRRIGNEKLFF.

The chain carries TRBV6-2 or TRBV6-3 and TRBJ1-4; D possibly corresponds to TRBD1 (5 bases). The CDR3 is made up of 20 amino acids. Germline V gives CDR1 MNHEY, CDR2 SVGEGT. V lost 5 bases to trimming and J lost 2 bases, with 27 bases between them. The CDR3 DNA reads as TGTGCCAGCAGTACCCCCGGGGGACGACTTGGCTCGTGGACTAATGAAAAACTGTTTTTT. Translated: CASSTPGGRLGSWTNEKLFF.